The present T cell receptor beta chain was sequenced within a study of lung T cells in sarcoidosis with Löfgren's syndrome. TCRdb called the reads again in MiXCR, with one record for every CDR3 protein. The sample yields 58,000 or so distinct CDR3 sequences, around 20% seen once. Germline loops: CDR1 MNHNS, CDR2 SASEGT. V shed 6 bases and J 15 bases; nucleotides not matched to a gene: 9. CDR3 length: 12 residues. This clonotype came up a few times. Its antigen is not identified. Overall study findings and caveats: TRBV2 was the preferred pairing partner of TRAV12-1, with similar CDR3s. Multiple Löfgren's syndrome patients reportedly shared TRAV12-1 and TRBV2 CDR3 motifs, suggesting public CD4+ TCRs. Recognition of an unidentified sarcoidosis antigen was only suggested. Löfgren's syndrome patients reportedly showed greatest TRAV12-1 and TRBV2 expansion versus controls.

The sample comprised CD4+ T cells from PBMCs. The chain joins TRBV6-1 to TRBJ1-5; 9 bases align to TRBD1. The sequence came from a human donor with sarcoidosis (Löfgren's syndrome or another form), or a control subject (not recorded which). This CDR3 is CASSSGQGPGHF. Here the CDR3 DNA reads TGTGCCAGCAGCTCGGGACAGGGACCAGGGCATTTT.